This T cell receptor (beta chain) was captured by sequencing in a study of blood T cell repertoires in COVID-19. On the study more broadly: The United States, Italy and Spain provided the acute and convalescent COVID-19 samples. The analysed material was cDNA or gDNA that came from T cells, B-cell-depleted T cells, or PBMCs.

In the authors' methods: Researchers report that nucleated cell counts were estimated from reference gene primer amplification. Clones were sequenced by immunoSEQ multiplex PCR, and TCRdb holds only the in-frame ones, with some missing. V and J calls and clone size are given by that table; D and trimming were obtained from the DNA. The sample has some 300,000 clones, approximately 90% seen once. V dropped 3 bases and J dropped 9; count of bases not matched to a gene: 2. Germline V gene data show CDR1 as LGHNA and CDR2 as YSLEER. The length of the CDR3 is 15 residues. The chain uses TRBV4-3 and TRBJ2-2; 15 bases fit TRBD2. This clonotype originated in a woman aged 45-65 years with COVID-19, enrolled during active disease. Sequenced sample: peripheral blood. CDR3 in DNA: TGCGCCAGCAGCCAGGGACTAGCGGGAGGCCGGGAGCTGTTTTTT. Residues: CASSQGLAGGRELFF.